The clone carrying this T cell receptor (beta chain) was recorded a few times. The antigen is unknown. CDR1 is SGDLS and CDR2 is YYNGEE in the germline V gene. V dropped 4 bases and J dropped 4; count of bases not matched to a gene: 11. The CDR3 has 16 amino acids. The PCR made use of 60 Vbeta and 13 Jbeta primers. The protocol was immunoSEQ multiplex PCR, while the TCRdb copy is restricted to in-frame clones and leaves out a portion. The data show about 260,000 clones, roughly two thirds seen once. These data are taken from a study of cytomegalovirus exposure and HLA in healthy donors. Regarding the study as a whole: CMV serostatus was the sole immune exposure information available. Cytomegalovirus-associated status was assigned to around 160 TCR beta chains. Across donors, most TCRs were seen rarely, yet some public ones were widespread. Sequencing depth roughly uniform across donors was assumed in presence/absence analyses.

The TCR was taken from a female donor in good health and CMV-seronegative. This rearrangement joins TRBV9 to TRBJ2-1, with 7 bases lining up with TRBD2. The sequencing sample was made of PBMCs. The CDR3 DNA sequence: TGTGCCAGCAGCTCGCGACCAACTAGCGATTACAATGAGCAGTTCTTC. Its protein is CASSSRPTSDYNEQFF.